A selection of T cell receptor beta chains follows, all from one sample in a study of cytomegalovirus exposure and HLA in healthy donors. Produced via immunoSEQ multiplex PCR; TCRdb's table is partial and in-frame only. The table records about 130,000 clones, roughly four fifths of them present only once. The sample taken for sequencing was PBMCs. The source is a girl aged 2-10 years in good health and CMV-seronegative. The CDR3 runs from the conserved cysteine through the conserved F or W.

CASSDSRRSGSPVGRETQYF	TRBV6-4	TRBJ2-5
CASRGARGPYEQYF	TRBV2	TRBJ2-7
CASSDTGGSGNEQFF	TRBV6-4	TRBJ2-1
CASKIAGGPNEQFF	TRBV28	TRBJ2-1
CATADSNTEAFF	TRBV6-6	TRBJ1-1
CASSTPLGSSYEQYF	TRBV27	TRBJ2-7
CASSFLKVGSPGMNTEAFF	TRBV7-9	TRBJ1-1
CASSFRTSGITSDTQYF	TRBV4-1	TRBJ2-3
CATSREGLVGKLFF	TRBV15	TRBJ1-4
CASSATGGTFIGGDEQFF	TRBV6-1	TRBJ2-1
CASSLSGSNQPQHF	TRBV27	TRBJ1-5
CATSRDWTPRAGNSNQPQHF	TRBV15	TRBJ1-5
CASSKKWGTGEGTGELFF	TRBV21-1	TRBJ2-2
CASSVYTGELFF	TRBV19	TRBJ2-2
CATSRDRGLNTEAFF	TRBV15	TRBJ1-1
CASSGTVDTPLHF	TRBV2	TRBJ1-6
CASSPTGRLFDTQYF	TRBV28	TRBJ2-3
CASSLLAGDQPQHF	TRBV27	TRBJ1-5
CASSSFSSGRVVGEQYF	TRBV28	TRBJ2-7
CASSLGLAGAGRFGETQYF	TRBV7-8	TRBJ2-5
CASSQDSSAPGELFF	TRBV6-1	TRBJ2-2
CASSRVQGEGGNTIYF	TRBV7-8	TRBJ1-3
CASSQDHGGLAITDTQYF	TRBV14	TRBJ2-3
CATSPRQGTNTEAFF	TRBV15	TRBJ1-1
CASSPPDRGQEKLFF	TRBV25-1	TRBJ1-4
CSVEPRSNTEAFF	TRBV29-1	TRBJ1-1
CASSLMSGGAADTQYF	TRBV5-4	TRBJ2-3
CASSQFRTGYNEQFF	TRBV14	TRBJ2-1
CASSPGTSGEGEQFF	TRBV18	TRBJ2-1
CAISGWTSPYSTDTQYF	TRBV10-3	TRBJ2-3
CASSVGLENNEQFF	TRBV6-4	TRBJ2-1
CASKRLAGGRGTDTQYF	TRBV5-1	TRBJ2-3
CASSSDGDNEQFF	TRBV11-3	TRBJ2-1
CASSLTSTEAFF	TRBV13	TRBJ1-1
CASSFRGTELYEQYF	TRBV28	TRBJ2-7
CASSQEPGGVIGELFF	TRBV4-1	TRBJ2-2
CASRRRLADQETQYF	TRBV2	TRBJ2-5
CASSLEGWASGSNNEQFF	TRBV5-6	TRBJ2-1
CASSPGTVYEQYF	TRBV6-5	TRBJ2-7
CASSPRQGRNTGELFF	TRBV4-1	TRBJ2-2
CATSRGANNAGELFF	TRBV19	TRBJ2-2
CASSVTGENTEAFF	TRBV27	TRBJ1-1
CASSLTRGGSTDTQYF	TRBV7-9	TRBJ2-3
CADMRSKRMSDGYNF	TRBV5-8	TRBJ1-2
CASQGDRANYGYTF	TRBV28	TRBJ1-2
CASSRDTGLGVEKLFF	TRBV2	TRBJ1-4
CASSLGGSTGKLFF	TRBV4-1	TRBJ2-2
CASSPGTGPTGELFF	TRBV5-5	TRBJ2-2
CASSEGQGLYEQYF	TRBV2	TRBJ2-7
CASSLSSLSNQPQHF	TRBV27	TRBJ1-5
CASSLGQSNTEAFF	TRBV7-3	TRBJ1-1
CAISGTGAGELFF	TRBV6-1	TRBJ2-2
CASSHAGQGLYEQYF	TRBV14	TRBJ2-7
CASSLGTGGHYEQYF	TRBV27	TRBJ2-7
CASSPGGHPGGYTF	TRBV19	TRBJ1-2
CASHSRGGDEQFF	TRBV6-6	TRBJ2-1
CASSYKGGMNTEAFF	TRBV6-6	TRBJ1-1
CASRPNSGRAFDEQYF	TRBV7-9	TRBJ2-7
CASSEGVSSTDTQYF	TRBV2	TRBJ2-3
CASSHNPAGARDEQFF	TRBV4-1	TRBJ2-1